This T cell receptor (beta chain) is from a study of siplizumab effects on memory and regulatory T cells. Study-level findings and limits: Greater diversity than memory cells seemed evident in naive T cells, which also appeared to be major alloresponse contributors. Of the alloreactive clones, only a minor fraction mapped to unstimulated subsets. Mappable alloreactive CD4+ clones were on average around 74% Treg-derived with siplizumab, approximately 30% in controls.

This CDR3 has 16 amino acids. Germline-derived CDR1 and CDR2 are MDHEN and SYDVKM. V shed 3 bases and J 1 base; nucleotides not matched to a gene: 5. A note on this clone: Its antigen is as yet unknown.

Assay used: immunoSEQ multiplex PCR; TCRdb lists only in-frame clones, some missing. This table has around 68,000 clones, over 80% appearing once. The chain has TRBV28 and TRBJ2-5, with 10 nucleotides matching TRBD1. This clonotype was sampled from a human donor in good health. Sequencing used Tregs sorted from blood. In DNA form, the CDR3 reads TGTGCCAGCAGTTTTAGGACAGGGGGACTCCAAGAGACCCAGTACTTC. This translates into CASSFRTGGLQETQYF.